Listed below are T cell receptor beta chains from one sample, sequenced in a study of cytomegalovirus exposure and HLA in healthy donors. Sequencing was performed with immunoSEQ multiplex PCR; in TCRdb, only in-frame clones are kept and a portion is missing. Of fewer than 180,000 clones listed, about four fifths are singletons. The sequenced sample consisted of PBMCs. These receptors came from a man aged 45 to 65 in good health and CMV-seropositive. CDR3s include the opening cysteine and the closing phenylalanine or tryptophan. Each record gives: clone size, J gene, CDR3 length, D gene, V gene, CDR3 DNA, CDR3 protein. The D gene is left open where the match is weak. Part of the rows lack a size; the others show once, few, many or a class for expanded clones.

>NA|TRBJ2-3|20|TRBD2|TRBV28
TGTGCCAGCAGTTTAAAGGGCAGGGGTTGGCTAGCGGGAGGGGAAGAAACGCAGTATTTT
CASSLKGRGWLAGGEETQYF
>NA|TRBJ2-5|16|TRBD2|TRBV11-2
TGTGCCAGCAGCTTAAATACGGGAGGGCCGGATGAGACCCAGTACTTC
CASSLNTGGPDETQYF
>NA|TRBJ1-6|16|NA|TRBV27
TGTGCCAGCAGTCCCAAGCCCGGCAGGTCGAACTCACCCCTCCACTTT
CASSPKPGRSNSPLHF
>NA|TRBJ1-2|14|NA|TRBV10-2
TGCGCCAGCAGTGAAGGGGGTCCTAACTATGGCTACACCTTC
CASSEGGPNYGYTF
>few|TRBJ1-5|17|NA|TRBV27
TGTGCCAGCAGTTTATCGAGAGCCCGATATAGCAATCAGCCCCAGCATTTT
CASSLSRARYSNQPQHF
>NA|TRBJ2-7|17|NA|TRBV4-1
TGCGCCAGCAGCCTCCGAACGCCGAAACAGGGCACCTACGAGCAGTACTTC
CASSLRTPKQGTYEQYF
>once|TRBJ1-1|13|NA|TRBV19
TGTGCCAGTAGTGTTCGGGGGAACACTGAAGCTTTCTTT
CASSVRGNTEAFF
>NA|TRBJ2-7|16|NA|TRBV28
TGTGCCAGCAGCCCGACCGGTCCCCGGGGGTCCTACGAGCAGTACTTC
CASSPTGPRGSYEQYF
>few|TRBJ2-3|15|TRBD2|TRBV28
TGTGCCAGCAGTTCCCCCGGACTAGGAAAAGATACGCAGTATTTT
CASSSPGLGKDTQYF
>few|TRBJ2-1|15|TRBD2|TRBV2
TGTGCCACCGGTCGACTAGCGGGAGGGTACAATGAGCAGTTCTTC
CATGRLAGGYNEQFF
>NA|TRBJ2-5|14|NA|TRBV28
TGTGCCAGCAGGACCGCGGTGTGGCGGGAGACCCAGTACTTC
CASRTAVWRETQYF
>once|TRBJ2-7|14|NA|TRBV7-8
TGTGCCAGCAGCACGGGGTCTAGGGTCTACGAGCAGTACTTC
CASSTGSRVYEQYF
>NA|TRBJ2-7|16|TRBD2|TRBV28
TGTGCCAGCAGTGGGACTAGCGGGAGGATTACCTACGAGCAGTACTTC
CASSGTSGRITYEQYF
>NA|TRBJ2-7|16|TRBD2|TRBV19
TGTGCCAGTAGTATACGGACTAGCGGGAGGATCTACGAGCAGTACTTC
CASSIRTSGRIYEQYF
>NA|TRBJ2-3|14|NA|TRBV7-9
TGTGCCAGCAGATCGGCAGGGGAGGGAGATACGCAGTATTTT
CASRSAGEGDTQYF
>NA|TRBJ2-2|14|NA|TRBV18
TGTGCCAGCTCGCAAGCAGGGCAAACCGGGGAGCTGTTTTTT
CASSQAGQTGELFF
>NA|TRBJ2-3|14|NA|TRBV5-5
TGTGCCAGCAGCGCAATGGGCTCCCCCAATACGCAGTATTTT
CASSAMGSPNTQYF
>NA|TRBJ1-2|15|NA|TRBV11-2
TGTGCCAGCAGTTTCGGGGGAGGGGGGATATATGGCTACACCTTC
CASSFGGGGIYGYTF
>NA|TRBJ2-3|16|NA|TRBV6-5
TGTGCCAGCAGTTACTCGGACAACCGACGCACAGATACGCAGTATTTT
CASSYSDNRRTDTQYF
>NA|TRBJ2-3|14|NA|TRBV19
TGTGCCAGTAGCCGGCGGCGGGTGGCAGATACGCAGTATTTT
CASSRRRVADTQYF
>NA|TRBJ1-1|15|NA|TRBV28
TGTGCCAGCAGTTCCTCAATTCCGGGACTCACTGAAGCTTTCTTT
CASSSSIPGLTEAFF
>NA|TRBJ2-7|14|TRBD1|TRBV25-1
TGTGCCAGCAGCGTAGGACAGGGAACTTACGAGCAGTACTTC
CASSVGQGTYEQYF
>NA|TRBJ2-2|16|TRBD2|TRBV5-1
TGCGCCAGCAGCTTGGGAACTAGCGGGAACACCGGGGAGCTGTTTTTC
CASSLGTSGNTGELFF
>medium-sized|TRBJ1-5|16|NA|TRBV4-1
TGCGCCAGCAGCCAAGGGCCCAGGGGAGGGAATCAGCCCCAGCATTTT
CASSQGPRGGNQPQHF
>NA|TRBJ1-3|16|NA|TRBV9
TGTGCCAGCAGCCCCCAGGGCCTGAGCTCTGGAAACACCATATATTTT
CASSPQGLSSGNTIYF
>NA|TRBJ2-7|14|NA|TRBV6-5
TGTGCCAGCAGTTACTCGATGTCTCGGTTCGAGCAGTACTTC
CASSYSMSRFEQYF
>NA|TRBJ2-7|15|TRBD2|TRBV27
TGTGCCAGCAGTTTAACGACTAGCGGAGCTTACGAGCAGTACTTC
CASSLTTSGAYEQYF
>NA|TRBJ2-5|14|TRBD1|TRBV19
TGTGCCAGTAGTACAAGACAGGGTCCAGAGACCCAGTACTTC
CASSTRQGPETQYF
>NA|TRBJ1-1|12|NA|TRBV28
TGTGCCAGCAGTTTTGTACAGACAAAAGCTTTCTTT
CASSFVQTKAFF
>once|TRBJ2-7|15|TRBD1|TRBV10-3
TGTGCCATCGGTGAGCCCCGGACAGGGTTGGGCGAGCAGTACTTC
CAIGEPRTGLGEQYF
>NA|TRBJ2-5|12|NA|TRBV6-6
TGTGCCAGCACCTACGGCGGGGAGACCCAGTACTTC
CASTYGGETQYF
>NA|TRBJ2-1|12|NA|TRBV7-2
TGTGCCAGCAGCTTAGGGACTATTGAGCAGTTCTTC
CASSLGTIEQFF
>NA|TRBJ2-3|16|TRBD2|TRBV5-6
TGTGCCAGCAGCCCCGAAACGGGGAGGGTCACAGATACGCAGTATTTT
CASSPETGRVTDTQYF
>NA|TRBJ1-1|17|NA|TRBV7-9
TGTTCCAGCAGCTCCCACGGGGGTGGTACTATGAACACTGAAGCTTTCTTT
CSSSSHGGGTMNTEAFF
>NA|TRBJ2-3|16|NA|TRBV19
TGTGCCAGTAGTGCCGCCTGGGCTCTTAGCACAGATACGCAGTATTTT
CASSAAWALSTDTQYF
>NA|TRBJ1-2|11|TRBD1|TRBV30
TGTGCCTGGGAGACAGGGGGCGGCTACACCTTC
CAWETGGGYTF
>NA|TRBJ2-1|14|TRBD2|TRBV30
TGTGCCTGGAGGCCTAGCGGGAGCTACAATGAGCAGTTCTTC
CAWRPSGSYNEQFF
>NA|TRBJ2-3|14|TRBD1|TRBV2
TGTGCCAGTGAGGGACAGGGAAGTACAGATACGCAGTATTTT
CASEGQGSTDTQYF
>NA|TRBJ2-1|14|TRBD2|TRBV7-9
TGTGCCAGCAGCTCTAGCGGGCAATACAATGAGCAGTTCTTC
CASSSSGQYNEQFF
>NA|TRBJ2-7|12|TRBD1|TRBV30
TGTGCCTTTGGGACAGGGGGCTACGAGCAGTACTTC
CAFGTGGYEQYF
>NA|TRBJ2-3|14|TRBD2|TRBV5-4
TGTGCCAGCAGCCCCAGCGGGAGATTTGATACGCAGTATTTT
CASSPSGRFDTQYF
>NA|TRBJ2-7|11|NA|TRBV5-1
TGCGCCAGCAAACTCGCGGCCGAGCAGTACTTC
CASKLAAEQYF
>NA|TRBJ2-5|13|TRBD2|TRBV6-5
TGTGCCAGCACCCCAGCGGGAGAAGAGACCCAGTACTTC
CASTPAGEETQYF
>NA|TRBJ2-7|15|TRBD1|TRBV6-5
TGTGCCAGCAGGAGGGACAGGGAGGTTTTTTACGAGCAGTACTTC
CASRRDREVFYEQYF
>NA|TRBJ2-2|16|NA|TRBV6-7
TGTGCCAGCAGCCCCCCAACAGGACGGAACACCGGGGAGCTGTTTTTT
CASSPPTGRNTGELFF
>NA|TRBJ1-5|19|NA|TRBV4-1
TGCGCCAGCAGCCAAGACCCCTACGTGGAGGGGTTTCGCAATCAGCCCCAGCATTTT
CASSQDPYVEGFRNQPQHF
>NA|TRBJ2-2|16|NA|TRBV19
TGTGCCAGTAGTATAGCCCCGGTTGCCCCCCCCGGGGAGCTGTTTTTT
CASSIAPVAPPGELFF
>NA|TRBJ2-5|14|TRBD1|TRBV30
TGTGCCTGGAAAAACAGGGGGGCGGGGGAGACCCAGTACTTC
CAWKNRGAGETQYF